The 25 T cell receptor beta chains below come from one sample, sequenced in a study of graft-versus-host responses after intestinal transplantation (dated by TCRdb to about 2021). The library was produced with the immunoSEQ multiplex PCR assay. TCRdb provides this immuneACCESS table in a form limited to in-frame rearrangements. Some clones are lacking; in checked studies, under half of them reflect an unresolved V gene, and why the rest are absent is not known. Here the sample has some 39,000 clones; more than 90% occur a single time. Less than 0.25% of the sample rests with the top ten. These TCRs are of unknown antigen specificity. The sample's time point, from its label and the paper: cells obtained before transplantation from donor or recipient. The input for sequencing was unstimulated CD8+ T cells sorted from spleen or lymph node cells, taken before transplant. The source is a human donor who was the organ donor for an intestinal transplant.

J is TRBJ1-6 and V is TRBV6-1; no reliable D call. V shed 5 bases and J shed 8 bases, with 13 bases lying between them. Germline V CDR1 and CDR2: MNHNS, SASEGT. This CDR3 region has 14 residues. This CDR3 is CASSQGLGHSPLHF. DNA of the CDR3: TGTGCCAGCAGTCAAGGACTAGGTCATTCACCCCTCCACTTT.

The chain combines TRBV4-2 with TRBJ2-3; D ambiguous. Trimming took off 0 bases at V and 1 base at J, with 5 bases between the two ends. The germline V gene has CDR1 LGHNA and CDR2 YNFKEQ. This CDR3 comprises 14 residues. The CDR3 bases are TGTGCCAGCAGCCAAGAAACCCGCACAGATACGCAGTATTTT. Translation gives CASSQETRTDTQYF.

The chain joins TRBV25-1 to TRBJ2-7; D uncertain. This CDR3 is 13 amino acids long. V lost 6 bases to trimming and J lost 1 base, with 10 bases between them. Germline V gene lookup returns CDR1 MGHDK and CDR2 SYGVNS. In DNA, the CDR3 is TGTGCCAGCAGCTACGCCATTTCCTACGAGCAGTACTTC. Translating gives CASSYAISYEQYF.

This chain joins TRBV5-5 and TRBJ2-7; possible D gene TRBD2, 5 bases. The CDR3 is 15 amino acids. Trimming took 0 bases from V and 3 from J, leaving 13 bases between them. The germline CDR1 and CDR2 sequences are SGHKS and YYEKEE (reference sequence). This CDR3 reads CASSLVSGPDYEQYF. The CDR3 nucleotides read TGTGCCAGCAGCTTGGTCAGCGGCCCGGACTACGAGCAGTACTTC. The entire variable domain, with the rest obtained from reference TRBV5-5 and TRBJ2-7, is as follows: DAGVTQSPTHLIKTRGQQVTLRCSPISGHKSVSWYQQVLGQGPQFIFQYYEKEERGRGNFPDRFSARQFPNYSSELNVNALLLGDSALYLCASSLVSGPDYEQYFGPGTRLTVT.

The gene calls are TRBV10-1 and TRBJ1-2; no reliable D call. The germline V and J ends were trimmed by 4 bases and 4 bases, with 16 bases remaining between them. The CDR3 has 15 residues. Germline V gene data show CDR1 as WNHNN and CDR2 as SYGVQD (reference sequence). CDR3 nucleotides: TGCGCCAGCAGTGTATTACAACGAAAGACCTATGGCTACACCTTC. Translation: CASSVLQRKTYGYTF.

This chain uses TRBV28 with TRBJ2-5; the D call may be TRBD1 or TRBD2 (5 bases each). V lost 5 bases to trimming and J lost 5 bases, with 12 bases between them. The CDR3 covers 13 residues. The germline V gene encodes CDR1 MDHEN and CDR2 SYDVKM. CDR3 nucleotides: TGTGCCAGCAGTCCCACCGGGGCGGAGACCCAGTACTTC. It codes for CASSPTGAETQYF.

The chain has TRBV9 and TRBJ1-2; 8 nucleotides align to TRBD1. Germline V gene data show CDR1 as SGDLS and CDR2 as YYNGEE. J was trimmed by 5 bases and V by 3 bases; bases with no gene match: 12. The length of the CDR3 is 16 residues. Here the CDR3 DNA reads TGTGCCAGCAGCGCTTTATTCGACAGGGGACCTTATGGCTACACCTTC. Translated: CASSALFDRGPYGYTF.

This rearrangement joins TRBV7-2 to TRBJ2-7; D call uncertain. From germline, CDR1 is SGHTA and CDR2 FQGNSA. The CDR3 sequence is 11 residues long. V shed 5 bases and J shed 2 bases, with 4 bases lying between them. CDR3 nucleotides: TGTGCCAGCAGCGGGACCTACGAGCAGTACTTC. Protein: CASSGTYEQYF.

This sequence joins TRBV5-4 and TRBJ2-2; D gene uncertain. Germline V lookup: CDR1 SGHNT, CDR2 YYREEE (reference sequence). Between the trimmed V and J ends, which lost 0 bases and 0 bases, there was a span of 12 bases. The CDR3 has 17 residues. For the CDR3, the DNA is TGTGCCAGCAGCTTGGAAGCAGGAATCGCGAACACCGGGGAGCTGTTTTTT. Its protein product is CASSLEAGIANTGELFF.

The V and J genes are TRBV7-6 and TRBJ2-1; D not certain. The V end was cut by 2 bases, the J end by 0 bases, with 5 bases between. The CDR3 is 14 amino acids. Germline V gene data show CDR1 as SGHVS and CDR2 as FNYEAQ. This chain's CDR3 is CASSLWSSYNEQFF. CDR3 nucleotide sequence: TGTGCCAGCAGCTTATGGAGCTCCTACAATGAGCAGTTCTTC.

The V and J genes are TRBV5-1 and TRBJ2-1; 8 nucleotides align to TRBD2. CDR1 is SGHRS, CDR2 YFSETQ, per germline. V gave up 0 bases and J gave up 4 bases; unmatched junction bases: 6. The CDR3 has 16 residues. CDR3 nucleotides: TGCGCCAGCAGCTTGGTAGGCGGGGGGCGTTACAATGAGCAGTTCTTC. Translating it yields CASSLVGGGRYNEQFF.

The chain joins TRBV19 to TRBJ2-7, with D possibly being TRBD2 (5 bases). The V gene's germline CDR1 is LNHDA and CDR2 SQIVND (reference sequence). The CDR3 length is 13 residues. Trimming cost V 6 bases and J 6 bases, with 15 bases left between them. The CDR3 loop reads CASSSAASSEQYF. Written as DNA, the CDR3 is TGTGCCAGTAGCTCGGCCGCTAGCAGCGAGCAGTACTTC.

This sequence joins TRBV4-3 and TRBJ2-5; TRBD2 agrees at 9 bases. V shed 2 bases, J shed 3 bases, and the junction held 7 bases outside the gene matches. Germline lookup yields CDR1 LGHNA and CDR2 YSLEER. There are 16 residues in the CDR3. The CDR3 here is CASSQFHRTSEETQYF. The CDR3 nucleotides are TGCGCCAGCAGCCAATTTCATCGGACTAGCGAAGAGACCCAGTACTTC.

The genes are TRBV6-6 and TRBJ1-1; D not certain. V was shortened by 0 bases and J by 1 base, with 9 bases between the two germline ends. Germline CDR1 reads MNHNY; CDR2 reads SVGAGI (reference sequence). CDR3 size: 15 residues. CDR3 protein: CASSYSWQPNTEAFF. CDR3 DNA sequence: TGTGCCAGCAGTTACTCGTGGCAGCCGAACACTGAAGCTTTCTTT.

This clone has only a few counts. The chain has TRBV5-5 and TRBJ1-2; a weak D match, TRBD1 (6 bases). In germline, CDR1 is SGHKS, CDR2 YYEKEE (reference sequence). The CDR3 loop spans 15 amino acids. Trimming shortened V by 9 bases and J by 2 bases, and 20 bases separated the two germline ends. The CDR3 loop is CATQRTGAQNYGYTF. The CDR3 coding sequence is TGTGCCACCCAGAGAACGGGGGCCCAAAACTATGGCTACACCTTC.

The chain joins TRBV5-1 to TRBJ2-1; D is possibly TRBD2 (6 bases). The CDR3 has 13 residues. CDR1 and CDR2 from the germline V gene are SGHRS and YFSETQ. Trimming stripped 4 bases from V and 5 bases from J, with 10 bases between. The CDR3 here is CASSGGTDNEQFF. DNA of the CDR3: TGCGCCAGCAGCGGAGGGACTGACAATGAGCAGTTCTTC.

This chain connects TRBV11-2 to TRBJ2-3, with 13 bases that match TRBD2. V shed 5 bases, J shed 4 bases, and the junction held 3 bases outside the gene matches. The CDR3 spans 15 residues. The germline V gene encodes CDR1 SGHAT and CDR2 FQNNGV. The CDR3 DNA reads as TGTGCCAGCAGCGTGACTAGCGGGGGGCCAGATACGCAGTATTTT. Protein sequence: CASSVTSGGPDTQYF.

This clone is a singleton in its sample. The CDR3 sequence is CASSPTLVGTEAFF. The CDR3 nucleotides read TGTGCCAGCAGTCCGACATTGGTCGGCACTGAAGCTTTCTTT. The chain couples TRBV7-9 to TRBJ1-1; D unclear. V was shortened by 6 bases and J by 4 bases, with 15 bases between the two germline ends. The V gene's germline CDR1 is SEHNR and CDR2 FQNEAQ (reference sequence). CDR3 size: 14 residues.

The gene calls are TRBV4-2 and TRBJ2-7, with a possible D match to TRBD2 (6 bases). V lost 0 bases and J 3 bases, leaving 12 bases between the germline ends. The CDR3 consists of 15 residues. CDR1 and CDR2 (germline): LGHNA, YNFKEQ. CDR3 DNA sequence: TGTGCCAGCAGCCAAGATGAGAGGGAGGTCTACGAGCAGTACTTC. As protein: CASSQDEREVYEQYF.

In its sample, this clone was seen once. The V gene is TRBV6-1, the J gene TRBJ1-2, with unresolved D. Trimming stripped 6 bases from V and 2 bases from J, with 10 bases between. The CDR3 is 13 amino acids. Germline CDR1 MNHNS, CDR2 SASEGT. CDR3 amino acids: CASSLGPNYGYTF. The CDR3 nucleotides read TGTGCCAGCAGCCTCGGACCCAACTATGGCTACACCTTC.

The V gene is TRBV6-5, the J gene TRBJ2-2; D possibly corresponds to TRBD2 (6 bases). The germline CDR1 and CDR2 sequences are MNHEY and SVGAGI. The CDR3 loop spans 15 amino acids. Trimming shortened V by 0 bases and J by 4 bases, and 9 bases separated the two germline ends. The CDR3 spells CASSYSTGGTGELFF. The CDR3 region has the DNA TGTGCCAGCAGTTACTCGACCGGGGGCACCGGGGAGCTGTTTTTT.

This chain connects TRBV13 to TRBJ2-1; 14 bases align to TRBD2. This CDR3 is built from 17 residues. CDR1 is PRHDT, CDR2 FYEKMQ, per germline (reference sequence). The V and J ends lost 4 bases and 10 bases, in that order; junction bases with no gene match: 12. The CDR3, as DNA: TGTGCCAGCAGCTCGACGGAGACTAGCGGGGGGGCACAAGAGCAGTTCTTC. It is translated as CASSSTETSGGAQEQFF.

This sequence joins TRBV5-1 and TRBJ1-2; 7 nucleotides align to TRBD1. This CDR3 is 14 amino acids long. CDR1 and CDR2 (germline): SGHRS, YFSETQ. The ends lost 4 bases at V and 3 bases at J; junction bases unmatched: 6. This chain's CDR3 is CASSEDRLDYGYTF. The CDR3, as DNA: TGCGCCAGCAGCGAGGACAGGTTGGACTATGGCTACACCTTC.

This chain links TRBV11-3 with TRBJ1-1; D unclear. V gave up 1 base and J gave up 0 bases, with 15 bases separating them. This CDR3 spans 17 amino acids. Germline CDR1 and CDR2: SGHNT and YENEEA. CDR3 sequence (DNA): TGTGCCAGCAGCTTAGTAGGGATTCAACTAATGAACACTGAAGCTTTCTTT. It specifies CASSLVGIQLMNTEAFF.

The rearrangement joins TRBV28 to TRBJ1-2; 10 nucleotides line up with TRBD1. CDR1 and CDR2 (germline): MDHEN, SYDVKM. The CDR3 contains 18 residues. V lost 8 bases, J lost 7 bases, and 22 bases stayed unmatched. The CDR3 loop reads CASSRQGTGALFVGGYTF. The CDR3, as DNA: TGTGCCAGCTCACGGCAAGGGACAGGGGCACTCTTTGTGGGTGGCTACACCTTC.